Presented here are 16 T cell receptor beta chains from one specimen sequenced in a study of PD-1 blockade in classical Hodgkin lymphoma. The assay was immunoSEQ multiplex PCR, and TCRdb's table has in-frame clones only and misses some. The repertoire holds 30,000 to 40,000 clones, with 75% to 95% as singletons. Each of the patients experienced relapse following autologous stem cell transplantation, and their brentuximab vedotin exposure differed. Negative selection with magnetic separation was used to purify CD4+ T cells from thawed PBMCs. This specimen consisted of CD4+ T cells from blood, obtained at baseline. The receptors shown here come from a human donor with classical Hodgkin lymphoma.

The table lists this clone with a count of one. CDR3 region: CAISETRQGVAEQYF. The DNA of the CDR3 is TGTGCCATCAGTGAGACCCGACAGGGTGTCGCCGAGCAGTACTTC. The chain uses TRBV10-3 and TRBJ2-7; 7 bases map to TRBD1. Unmatched junction bases numbered 10, after V lost 2 bases and J lost 6 bases. CDR1 and CDR2 (germline): ENHRY, SYGVKD. This CDR3 has 15 amino acids.

In its sample, this clone was seen a few times. The V and J genes are TRBV19 and TRBJ2-7; the D call may be TRBD1 or TRBD2 (5 bases each). Trimming took off 3 bases at V and 7 bases at J, with 16 bases between the two ends. The CDR3 length is 14 residues. CDR1 is LNHDA and CDR2 is SQIVND in the germline V gene (reference sequence). The CDR3 here is CASSIPGPPGEQYF. The CDR3 DNA sequence: TGTGCCAGTAGTATTCCGGGACCCCCAGGGGAGCAGTACTTC. The full variable domain, completed using reference TRBV19 and TRBJ2-7, is DGGITQSPKYLFRKEGQNVTLSCEQNLNHDAMYWYRQDPGQGLRLIYYSQIVNDFQKGDIAEGYSVSREKKESFPLTVTSAQKNPTAFYLCASSIPGPPGEQYFGPGTRLTVT.

The rearrangement joins TRBV9 to TRBJ2-7; D ambiguous. Germline V gene data show CDR1 as SGDLS and CDR2 as YYNGEE. The length of the CDR3 is 13 residues. V was cut by 0 bases and J by 2 bases, with 6 bases left in between. The CDR3 nucleotides are TGTGCCAGCAGCGTAGCTGTTCCCTACGAGCAGTACTTC. This sequence encodes CASSVAVPYEQYF.

The CDR3 sequence is CASSLSRDEKLFF. For the CDR3, the DNA is TGTGCCAGCAGCTTATCTCGAGATGAAAAACTGTTTTTT. The V gene is TRBV7-2, the J gene TRBJ1-4; D is unresolved. Trimming removed 2 bases at V and 6 bases at J, with 7 bases between. Germline assignment: CDR1 SGHTA and CDR2 FQGNSA. The CDR3 runs to 13 residues.

V usage is TRBV7-9 and J usage is TRBJ2-5, with D possibly matching TRBD1 (6 bases). Germline V gene data show CDR1 as SEHNR and CDR2 as FQNEAQ (reference sequence). The length of the CDR3 is 15 residues. The germline V and J ends were trimmed by 4 bases and 1 base, with 13 bases remaining between them. CDR3 residues: CASSSPGQRQETQYF. Here the CDR3 DNA reads TGTGCCAGCAGCTCCCCGGGACAACGCCAAGAGACCCAGTACTTC.

In this sample, this clone turned up once. V usage is TRBV18 and J usage is TRBJ1-1; D not resolved. The CDR3 is 15 amino acids. V was clipped by 5 bases and J by 0 bases, with 13 bases between them. From germline, CDR1 is KGHSH and CDR2 LQKENI. The CDR3 protein is CASSLEVSLNTEAFF. The CDR3 DNA follows: TGTGCCAGCTCATTGGAGGTCAGCCTGAACACTGAAGCTTTCTTT.

V usage is TRBV5-4 and J usage is TRBJ1-2; D is possibly TRBD1 (5 bases). Trimming stripped 0 bases from V and 7 bases from J, with 10 bases between. Germline-derived CDR1 and CDR2 are SGHNT and YYREEE (reference sequence). CDR3 length: 13 residues. The CDR3 coding sequence is TGTGCCAGCAGCTTGGGTACGAGGGGTGGCTACACCTTC. It is translated as CASSLGTRGGYTF.

V and J are TRBV6-5 and TRBJ2-5, with D perhaps matching TRBD2 (6 bases). The CDR3 spans 14 residues. V lost 7 bases and J 4 bases, leaving 16 bases between the germline ends. CDR1 is MNHEY, CDR2 SVGAGI, per germline. CDR3 loop: CASKGTLGRETQYF. Here the CDR3 DNA reads TGTGCCAGCAAGGGTACACTCGGGAGAGAGACCCAGTACTTC.

There are a few counts of this clone. The chain employs TRBV18 and TRBJ1-5; D gene unclear. V shed 3 bases and J shed 1 base, with 10 bases lying between them. Germline lookup yields CDR1 KGHSH and CDR2 LQKENI. CDR3 length equals 15 residues. The CDR3 bases are TGTGCCAGCTCACCCGTCGGATGGAGCAATCAGCCCCAGCATTTT. As protein: CASSPVGWSNQPQHF.

This rearrangement joins TRBV7-9 to TRBJ2-3; 10 bases align to TRBD1. The V segment lost 5 bases and the J segment 2 bases; nucleotides outside the gene matches: 10. The CDR3 covers 17 residues. Germline CDR1 reads SEHNR; CDR2 reads FQNEAQ (reference sequence). As DNA, the CDR3 is TGTGCCAGCAGCCAGAAACGGGACAGGGGATTCACAGATACGCAGTATTTT. Amino acids: CASSQKRDRGFTDTQYF.

The chain recombines TRBV18 with TRBJ2-1; 9 bases fit TRBD2. J lost 6 bases, V lost 4 bases, and 10 bases had no gene match. This CDR3 is 16 amino acids long. Germline V gene lookup returns CDR1 KGHSH and CDR2 LQKENI. For the CDR3, the DNA is TGTGCCAGCTCACTCTCACCCTTAGCGGGAGCCAATGAGCAGTTCTTC. This encodes CASSLSPLAGANEQFF.

This sequence joins TRBV11-2 and TRBJ2-7; the D call may be TRBD1 or TRBD2 (5 bases each). The CDR3 has 14 amino acids. The ends were cut back, 5 bases at V and 7 bases at J, with 18 bases in the middle. Germline-derived CDR1 and CDR2 are SGHAT and FQNNGV. CDR3 in amino acids: CASSPSQGRKEQYF. The CDR3, as DNA: TGTGCCAGCAGCCCATCCCAGGGACGTAAAGAGCAGTACTTC.

This sequence joins TRBV5-1 and TRBJ1-1; D uncertain. V was trimmed by 5 bases and J by 4 bases, leaving 9 bases between them. The CDR3 is 12 residues long. CDR1 SGHRS and CDR2 YFSETQ come from the germline V gene. Written as DNA, the CDR3 is TGCGCCAGCAGATCCGTGGGCACTGAAGCTTTCTTT. This encodes CASRSVGTEAFF.

V usage is TRBV2 and J usage is TRBJ2-3, with 8 nucleotides matching TRBD2. The junction had 6 bases not matched to a gene; V was cut back by 6 bases and J by 4 bases. Germline V gene lookup returns CDR1 SNHLY and CDR2 FYNNEI. The CDR3 is made up of 14 amino acids. The CDR3 spells CASRGGTRADTQYF. CDR3 DNA: TGTGCCAGCAGGGGTGGGACTAGGGCAGATACGCAGTATTTT.

The chain carries TRBV10-3 and TRBJ1-5; no definite D call. The CDR3 loop spans 14 amino acids. The V gene's germline CDR1 is ENHRY and CDR2 SYGVKD. Between the trimmed V and J ends, which lost 0 bases and 6 bases, there was a span of 9 bases. The CDR3 protein is CAISESMGIQPQHF. CDR3 bases: TGTGCCATCAGTGAGTCGATGGGAATTCAGCCCCAGCATTTT.

This chain uses TRBV27 with TRBJ2-6; D remains unclear. Per the germline V gene, CDR1 is MNHEY and CDR2 is SMNVEV (reference sequence). CDR3 length equals 15 residues. V lost 3 bases and J lost 0, with 6 bases in between. CDR3 DNA sequence: TGTGCCAGCAGTTTCATATTCTCTGGGGCCAACGTCCTGACTTTC. Translated: CASSFIFSGANVLTF.